Presented here are 32 T cell receptor beta chains from one specimen sequenced in a study of blood T cells in healthy people across ages. With a J-beta primer mix and a sample-barcoded 5' primer, a second PCR ran roughly 6 to 12 cycles. TCRdb re-called the 5' RACE reads through MiXCR, storing one row per CDR3 protein. In the table there are 1.5 million to 2 million distinct CDR3 sequences, about 31% of which are singletons. The specimen sequenced was blood. These receptor sequences come from a woman aged 25 to 45 in good health.

This clonotype was picked up a small number of times. The J gene is TRBJ2-6, the V gene TRBV27; D gene unclear. V shed 5 bases and J shed 0 bases, with 11 bases lying between them. The germline V gene encodes CDR1 MNHEY and CDR2 SMNVEV (reference sequence). The CDR3 has 16 residues. CDR3 coding DNA: TGTGCCAGCAGTCGGGTGACGGTCTCTGGGGCCAACGTCCTGACTTTC. Protein product: CASSRVTVSGANVLTF.

The CDR3 coding sequence is TGTGCCAGTAGTATAGACCCCTCTCTATTTTACAATGAGCAGTTCTTC. Protein sequence: CASSIDPSLFYNEQFF. The chain has TRBV19 and TRBJ2-1; D is ambiguous. V was trimmed by 0 bases and J by 4 bases, leaving 13 bases between them. The V gene's germline CDR1 is LNHDA and CDR2 SQIVND (reference sequence). The CDR3 covers 16 residues.

The CDR3 coding sequence is TGTGCCTCTAGGGGGGTGGAGGTGCGCGGGGGCACTGAAGCTTTCTTT. Its translation: CASRGVEVRGGTEAFF. V and J are TRBV30 and TRBJ1-1; possible D gene TRBD1, 6 bases. The CDR3 totals 16 residues. The germline V gene encodes CDR1 GTSNPN and CDR2 SVGIG (reference sequence). The V and J ends lost 7 bases and 4 bases respectively, with 25 bases between them.

The gene calls are TRBV9 and TRBJ2-1, with 10 bases lining up with TRBD2. V lost 3 bases to trimming and J lost 7 bases; unmatched junction nucleotides: 16. This CDR3 is built from 18 residues. The germline V gene has CDR1 SGDLS and CDR2 YYNGEE. CDR3: CASSASSWSSGRQNEQFF. The CDR3 DNA follows: TGTGCCAGCAGCGCCTCTTCGTGGTCTAGCGGGAGACAAAATGAGCAGTTCTTC.

Details on this clonotype: Given a much more abundant clone one base away, this may be a read error. This CDR3 reads CVSRRETRGDEQFF. DNA for the CDR3: TGCGTCAGCCGAAGGGAGACCCGGGGGGATGAGCAGTTCTTC. The gene calls are TRBV5-1 and TRBJ2-1; 7 nucleotides match TRBD2. There are 14 residues in the CDR3. The germline gives CDR1 SGHRS, CDR2 YFSETQ.

This clonotype was recorded only once. This chain links TRBV28 with TRBJ1-5; no firm D call. This CDR3 has 16 residues. Per the germline V gene, CDR1 is MDHEN and CDR2 is SYDVKM. V was cut by 6 bases and J by 3 bases, with 18 bases left in between. The CDR3 sequence is CASSFTSYTVNQPQHF. The CDR3 nucleotides read TGTGCCAGCAGCTTCACATCCTACACCGTCAATCAGCCCCAGCATTTT.

The chain joins TRBV20-1 to TRBJ2-3; D unclear. V lost 8 bases, J lost 8 bases, and 26 bases lay in between. The CDR3 contains 15 residues. Germline assignment: CDR1 DFQATT and CDR2 SNEGSKA (reference sequence). CDR3 region: CSCYPVSRTAGTQYF. CDR3 DNA sequence: TGCAGTTGCTACCCCGTTAGCCGCACGGCAGGTACGCAGTATTTT.

This sequence joins TRBV12-3 or TRBV12-4 and TRBJ1-1; D unclear. V was clipped by 8 bases and J by 4 bases, with 14 bases between them. The CDR3 covers 13 residues. CDR3 region: CASCKGTGTEAFF. Here the CDR3 DNA reads TGTGCCAGCTGTAAGGGAACGGGCACTGAAGCTTTCTTT.

In this sample, this clonotype turned up a few times. This sequence joins TRBV29-1 and TRBJ1-2; 9 positions agree with TRBD1. CDR3 length: 16 amino acids. Germline CDR1 SQVTM, CDR2 ANQGSEA. After removal of 7 bases from V and 0 bases from J, the junction contained 12 bases not matched to a gene. This CDR3 reads CSETPDRGFSNYGYTF. The CDR3 bases are TGCAGCGAGACGCCCGACAGGGGGTTTTCTAACTATGGCTACACCTTC.

The chain recombines TRBV4-2 with TRBJ2-5, with D unclear. Germline V gives CDR1 LGHNA, CDR2 YNFKEQ. V dropped 0 bases and J dropped 5 bases, with 10 bases sitting between them. The CDR3 loop spans 14 amino acids. The CDR3 DNA follows: TGTGCCAGCAGCCAAGATTCAAGCTTCGAGACCCAGTACTTC. It translates to CASSQDSSFETQYF.

This clonotype was observed a few times. The chain joins TRBV28 to TRBJ2-5, with D perhaps given as TRBD1 or TRBD2 (5 bases each). Germline V gene sequence: CDR1 MDHEN, CDR2 SYDVKM. The CDR3 is made up of 16 amino acids. Trimming shortened V by 2 bases and J by 7 bases, and 20 bases separated the two germline ends. The CDR3 DNA sequence: TGTGCCAGCAGTTTACAACTCACCGGGACCCGGAGGACCCAGTACTTC. Protein product: CASSLQLTGTRRTQYF. Full variable domain (remainder filled in from reference TRBV28 and TRBJ2-5): DVKVTQSSRYLVKRTGEKVFLECVQDMDHENMFWYRQDPGLGLRLIYFSYDVKMKEKGDIPEGYSVSREKKERFSLILESASTNQTSMYLCASSLQLTGTRRTQYFGPGTRLLVL.

This clonotype occurred once. The genes are TRBV7-9 and TRBJ1-4; the D is unclear. Germline V gene sequence: CDR1 SEHNR, CDR2 FQNEAQ (reference sequence). Trimming shortened V by 5 bases and J by 3 bases, and 19 bases separated the two germline ends. The CDR3 is 17 residues long. In DNA form, the CDR3 reads TGTGCCAGCAGCCCGACCACCTCCCGACTGCCTAATGAAAAACTGTTTTTT. This translates into CASSPTTSRLPNEKLFF.

The sample holds many counts of this clonotype. The chain is built from TRBV3-1 and TRBJ2-5; D unclear. Looked up from germline, CDR1 is LGHDT and CDR2 is YNNKEL (reference sequence). CDR3 length: 15 residues. V lost 2 bases and J lost 2, with 12 bases in between. CDR3 in DNA: TGTGCCAGCAGCCAATTTACCTCGCAACAAGAGACCCAGTACTTC. Its protein is CASSQFTSQQETQYF.

This chain connects TRBV4-1 to TRBJ2-3; 9 bases agree with TRBD2. The V gene's germline CDR1 is MGHRA and CDR2 YSYEKL. The V and J ends lost 1 base and 4 bases, in that order; junction bases with no gene match: 12. The CDR3 covers 18 residues. The CDR3 region is CASSQVVVSAGGADTQYF. The CDR3 region has the DNA TGCGCCAGCAGCCAAGTAGTAGTTTCAGCGGGAGGCGCAGATACGCAGTATTTT.

Regarding this clonotype: Since a much larger clone is just one base distant, this may be a read error. The rearrangement links TRBV4-2 to TRBJ2-5; D gene ambiguous. The CDR3 spans 13 residues. V was clipped by 1 base and J by 11 bases, with 14 bases between them. Germline-derived CDR1 and CDR2 are LGHNA and YNFKEQ. In DNA form, the CDR3 reads TGTGCCAGCAGCCAAGCCCCCATGGATGAGCAGTACTTC. This encodes CASSQAPMDEQYF.

The table lists this clonotype with a few counts. CDR3 DNA sequence: TGCAGTGCTAGAGCCCCAGGAGGGGTTTACAATGAGCAGTTCTTC. As protein: CSARAPGGVYNEQFF. The J gene is TRBJ2-1, the V gene TRBV20-1; tentative D call: TRBD2 (6 bases). CDR1 DFQATT and CDR2 SNEGSKA come from the germline V gene (reference sequence). The CDR3 totals 15 residues. Between the trimmed V and J ends, which lost 1 base and 4 bases, there was a span of 14 bases.

This chain links TRBV4-1 with TRBJ2-7; 7 bases line up with TRBD1. Germline lookup yields CDR1 MGHRA and CDR2 YSYEKL. The CDR3 is 18 amino acids. V shed 5 bases, J shed 6 bases, and the junction held 22 bases outside the gene matches. The CDR3 sequence: CASSEGLTGSPWSSEQYF. DNA of the CDR3: TGCGCCAGCAGCGAAGGATTGACAGGGAGTCCTTGGAGCTCCGAGCAGTACTTC.

This clonotype was counted only a few times. The J gene is TRBJ1-2, the V gene TRBV20-1; no firm D call. The CDR3 consists of 12 residues. The germline V and J ends were trimmed by 5 bases and 6 bases, with 13 bases remaining between them. Germline V gene data show CDR1 as DFQATT and CDR2 as SNEGSKA (reference sequence). The chain's CDR3 is CSAFQLEHGYTF. For the CDR3, the DNA is TGCAGTGCTTTCCAACTCGAGCATGGCTACACCTTC.

This clonotype was counted a few times. The chain recombines TRBV28 with TRBJ1-2, with D unclear. The V end was cut by 6 bases, the J end by 0 bases, with 11 bases between. The V gene's germline CDR1 is MDHEN and CDR2 SYDVKM. The CDR3 covers 14 residues. The CDR3 DNA sequence: TGTGCCAGCAGACTCGCAAGAACTAACTATGGCTACACCTTC. Translated, it gives CASRLARTNYGYTF.

This clonotype was seen only a few times. This may be a read error, as it is one base from a much larger clone. The V gene is TRBV15, the J gene TRBJ2-1; 7 bases fit TRBD1. The J call is doubtful: the DNA matches TRBJ2-7 better. There are 19 residues in the CDR3. Germline CDR1 is LNHNV and CDR2 is YYDKDF (reference sequence). CDR3 DNA: TGTGCCACCAGCAGAGTTAGACAGGGTGCGCTCATCTCCTACAATGAGCAGTACTTC. Translated: CATSRVRQGALISYNEQYF.

The gene calls are TRBV5-1 and TRBJ2-6; TRBD2 is a possible D gene (5 bases). V was shortened by 1 base and J by 3 bases, with 14 bases between the two germline ends. Germline assignment: CDR1 SGHRS and CDR2 YFSETQ. CDR3 length: 17 amino acids. The CDR3 reads CASSLLIPGYGANVLTF. Here the CDR3 DNA reads TGCGCCAGCAGCTTGCTTATCCCGGGGTATGGGGCCAACGTCCTGACTTTC.

The chain couples TRBV6-1 to TRBJ1-4; the match to TRBD1 covers 9 bases. Trimming removed 8 bases from V and 8 bases from J; junction bases left unmatched: 9. In germline, CDR1 is MNHNS, CDR2 SASEGT. The CDR3 extends over 14 amino acids. CDR3 in DNA: TGTGCCAGCGGTCGACAGGGGGTTCGGGAAAAACTGTTTTTT. Its protein is CASGRQGVREKLFF.

The chain carries TRBV20-1 and TRBJ2-7; 10 positions match TRBD2. V shed 4 bases, J shed 2 bases, and the junction held 8 bases outside the gene matches. The CDR3 is 15 residues long. Germline lookup yields CDR1 DFQATT and CDR2 SNEGSKA (reference sequence). CDR3: CSAIPAGGRTYEQYF. DNA for the CDR3: TGCAGTGCTATACCAGCGGGAGGGCGTACCTACGAGCAGTACTTC.

This clonotype has more than one count but fewer than ten. The junction departs from germline at one end; a sequencing error may be responsible. This chain links TRBV29-1 with TRBJ1-2; tentatively, D is TRBD1 (5 bases). Germline loops: CDR1 SQVTM, CDR2 ANQGSEA. This CDR3 spans 12 amino acids. The CDR3 here is CSVDAQAYGYTF. In DNA form, the CDR3 reads TGTAGCGTTGACGCACAGGCCTATGGCTACACCTTC.

CDR3 DNA: TGTGCCACCAGCCGGGACGGCCGCTATGGCTACACCTTC. Encoded protein: CATSRDGRYGYTF. The V gene is TRBV15, the J gene TRBJ1-2; D is perhaps TRBD1 (5 bases). The CDR3 totals 13 residues. V dropped 5 bases and J dropped 4 bases, with 11 bases sitting between them. The germline V gene encodes CDR1 LNHNV and CDR2 YYDKDF (reference sequence).

This clonotype came up many times. The V gene is TRBV20-1, the J gene TRBJ2-7, with a tentative D call TRBD1 (6 bases). Germline V gene sequence: CDR1 DFQATT, CDR2 SNEGSKA (reference sequence). The CDR3 consists of 12 residues. CDR3 coding DNA: TGCAGCGCCCGCCAGGGGTCCTACGAGCAGTACTTC. Its protein is CSARQGSYEQYF.

The chain is built from TRBV7-9 and TRBJ1-4; 10 positions match TRBD1. The V gene's germline CDR1 is SEHNR and CDR2 FQNEAQ (reference sequence). CDR3 length: 13 residues. The V and J ends lost 10 bases and 6 bases, in that order; junction bases with no gene match: 5. This chain's CDR3 is CATRTGGDEKLFF. The CDR3 DNA is TGTGCCACCAGGACAGGGGGGGATGAAAAACTGTTTTTT.

This clonotype has more than one count but fewer than ten. V usage is TRBV28 and J usage is TRBJ2-3; TRBD1 matches 11 bases. V was clipped by 7 bases and J by 2 bases; unmatched bases: 5. CDR1 and CDR2 from the germline V gene are MDHEN and SYDVKM. The CDR3 contains 15 residues. The CDR3 reads CASTSGQGDTDTQYF. The DNA of the CDR3 is TGTGCCAGCACCTCGGGACAGGGGGACACAGATACGCAGTATTTT.

The chain has TRBV20-1 and TRBJ1-1; D uncertain. Germline assignment: CDR1 DFQATT and CDR2 SNEGSKA (reference sequence). This CDR3 is 14 amino acids long. V was trimmed by 0 bases and J by 5 bases, leaving 13 bases between them. CDR3 in DNA: TGCAGTGCTAGAGATGAGGCCGGGTGGACTGAAGCTTTCTTT. The encoded protein is CSARDEAGWTEAFF.

The genes are TRBV19 and TRBJ1-1; 8 nucleotides match TRBD1. This CDR3 has 15 amino acids. CDR1 is LNHDA and CDR2 is SQIVND in the germline V gene (reference sequence). Losses at the gene ends were 6 bases for V and 0 bases for J; bases not matched to a gene: 6. DNA for the CDR3: TGTGCCAGTAGGAACAGGGGGAGTTTGAACACTGAAGCTTTCTTT. Translating it yields CASRNRGSLNTEAFF.

CDR3 sequence (DNA): TGTGCCAGCAGCTTAGTAAAGGGGCGCAGGGGTGGCTACACCTTC. As protein: CASSLVKGRRGGYTF. The chain has TRBV7-9 and TRBJ1-2; D perhaps matches TRBD1 (6 bases). From germline, CDR1 is SEHNR and CDR2 FQNEAQ (reference sequence). V was cut by 1 base and J by 7 bases, with 16 bases left in between. The CDR3 runs 15 residues.

J is TRBJ2-2 and V is TRBV6-2 or TRBV6-3, with TRBD1 matching over 9 bases. The V and J ends lost 5 bases and 7 bases, in that order; junction bases with no gene match: 11. Germline lookup yields CDR1 MNHEY and CDR2 SVGEGT. The CDR3 is 16 residues long. Written as DNA, the CDR3 is TGTGCCAGCAGTCAGCGGGACAGGGAATTCTTCGGGGAGCTGTTTTTT. It is translated as CASSQRDREFFGELFF.